The sequence of this T cell receptor beta chain was determined in a study of blood T cell repertoires in COVID-19 (dated by TCRdb to about 2020). About the study as a whole: Samples covering the acute and convalescent phases of COVID-19 were provided by collaborators in the United States, Italy and Spain. HLA class I and class II types, where available, came from metadata supplied by the sample provider rather than from assay-based typing. Sample metadata almost always included a de-identified subject ID, COVID-19 status, age in years and sex. The samples were drawn from two sources: the first 160 participants of the ongoing ImmuneRACE study, and some 1,300 subjects contributed by 6 global collaborators. The prospective study material was composed of cDNA or gDNA derived from T cells, B-cell-depleted T cells, or PBMCs. Subjects who had been exposed to COVID-19, were actively infected with it, or had recovered from it provided the deeply sampled blood TCRbeta repertoires that made up the dataset. The repertoires were made available in a free public database intended to serve as a resource for research on the immune response to SARS-CoV-2.

Participants in the prospective study were enrolled through a virtual design, were aged about 18 to 90 years, and lived in approximately 24 United States geographic areas. Cohort assignment in the prospective study relied on participant-reported clinical history from a screening survey and a study questionnaire. For ImmuneRACE Cohort 3, a participant was defined as recovered based on two consecutive negative NP/OP PCR tests, clearance by a healthcare professional, or resolution of symptoms. In the prospective study, whole blood, serum and a nasopharyngeal or oropharyngeal swab were collected from each participant by mobile phlebotomists. Additional blood draws and questionnaires over an approximately two-month period could optionally be provided by prospective study participants. Before DNA extraction, blood samples from the prospective study were shipped at room temperature or frozen. General study outcomes and caveats: How much clinical and demographic metadata was included differed by source and by participant, and the metadata was provided uncurated.

Remarks on this clone: Its antigen is unknown. Base quality data are lacking; no much larger clone is found one base away.

The immunoSEQ Assay, a bias-controlled multiplex PCR, was used to amplify TCRbeta CDR3 regions from genomic DNA. Turning to the authors' computational methods: Nucleated cell counts per sample were estimated from amplification of reference gene primers within the assay. Sequence reads were collapsed and filtered to measure the absolute abundance of every unique TCRbeta CDR3 rearrangement. Productive Simpson clonality was computed per sample as the square root of Simpson's diversity index over productive rearrangements. Sourced from immuneACCESS, this table was stored by TCRdb with only in-frame sequences that have V and J called. A share of the clones is absent; for the studies checked, an unresolved V gene accounts for under half, and the remainder has no known explanation. From that table come the V and J calls and clone size; the DNA was used to work out D and trimming. This sample comprises approximately 210,000 clones, around 89% of them detected only once. The biggest ten clones account for approximately 8.1% of the sample.

From the cysteine through the phenylalanine, the CDR3 covers 15 amino acids. Only the CDR3 part of the read is kept: 45 bases, read in frame from the first base. According to the germline V gene, CDR1 reads MNHNS and CDR2 reads SASEGT. The germline V end is reduced by 1 base and the J end by 7 bases; junction bases left unmatched: 7. The clonotype comes from a woman between 18 and 29 years old who had recovered from COVID-19. The sample comprised PBMCs or T cells enriched from blood (not recorded which). Recombination linked TRBV6-1 to TRBJ1-1; a stretch of 9 junction bases matches TRBD1. For the CDR3, the sequence is CASSEGDRASREAFF. The nucleotide sequence is given as TGTGCCAGCAGTGAAGGGGACAGGGCCAGCCGTGAAGCTTTCTTT.